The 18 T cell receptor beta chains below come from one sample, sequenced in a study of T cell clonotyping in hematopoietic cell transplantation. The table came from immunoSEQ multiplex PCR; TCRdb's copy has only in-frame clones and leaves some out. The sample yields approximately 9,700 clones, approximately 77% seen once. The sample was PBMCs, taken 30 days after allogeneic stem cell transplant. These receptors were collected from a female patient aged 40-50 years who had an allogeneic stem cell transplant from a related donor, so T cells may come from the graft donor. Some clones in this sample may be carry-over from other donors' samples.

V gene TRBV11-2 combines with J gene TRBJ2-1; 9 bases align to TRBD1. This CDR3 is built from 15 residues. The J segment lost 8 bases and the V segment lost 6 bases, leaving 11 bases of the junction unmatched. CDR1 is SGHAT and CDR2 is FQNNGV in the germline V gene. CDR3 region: CASSSPGQGLHEQFF. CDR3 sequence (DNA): TGTGCCAGCAGTTCTCCGGGACAGGGCTTGCATGAGCAGTTCTTC.

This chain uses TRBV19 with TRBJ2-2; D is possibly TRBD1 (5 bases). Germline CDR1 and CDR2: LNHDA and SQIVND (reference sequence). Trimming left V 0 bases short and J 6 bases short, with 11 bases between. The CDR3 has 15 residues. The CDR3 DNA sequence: TGTGCCAGTAGTATAGATCGGACATCCCCCGGGGAGCTGTTTTTT. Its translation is CASSIDRTSPGELFF. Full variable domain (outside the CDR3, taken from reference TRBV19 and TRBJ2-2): DGGITQSPKYLFRKEGQNVTLSCEQNLNHDAMYWYRQDPGQGLRLIYYSQIVNDFQKGDIAEGYSVSREKKESFPLTVTSAQKNPTAFYLCASSIDRTSPGELFFGEGSRLTVL.

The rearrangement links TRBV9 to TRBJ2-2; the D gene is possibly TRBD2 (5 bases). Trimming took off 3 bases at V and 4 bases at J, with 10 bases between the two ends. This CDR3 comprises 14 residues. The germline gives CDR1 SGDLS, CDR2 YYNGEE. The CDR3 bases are TGTGCCAGCAGCGCCCTCGGGATCACCGGGGAGCTGTTTTTT. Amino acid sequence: CASSALGITGELFF. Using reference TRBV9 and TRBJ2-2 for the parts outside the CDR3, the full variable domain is DSGVTQTPKHLITATGQRVTLRCSPRSGDLSVYWYQQSLDQGLQFLIQYYNGEERAKGNILERFSAQQFPDLHSELNLSSLELGDSALYFCASSALGITGELFFGEGSRLTVL.

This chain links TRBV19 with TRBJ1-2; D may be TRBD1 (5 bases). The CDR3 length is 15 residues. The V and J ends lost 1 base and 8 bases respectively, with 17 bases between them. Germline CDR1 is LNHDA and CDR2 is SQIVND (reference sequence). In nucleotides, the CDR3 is TGTGCCAGTAGTATAGGGGGCAGGGCGAGAGAGGGCTACACCTTC. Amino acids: CASSIGGRAREGYTF.

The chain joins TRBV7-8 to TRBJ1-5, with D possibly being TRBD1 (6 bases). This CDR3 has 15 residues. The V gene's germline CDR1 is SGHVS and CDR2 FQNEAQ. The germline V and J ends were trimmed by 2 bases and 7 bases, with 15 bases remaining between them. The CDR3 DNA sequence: TGTGCCAGCAGCTTATGGGGACATTTAAGACAGCCCCAGCATTTT. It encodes CASSLWGHLRQPQHF. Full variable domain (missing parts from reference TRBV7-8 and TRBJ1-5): GAGVSQSPRYKVAKRGQDVALRCDPISGHVSLFWYQQALGQGPEFLTYFQNEAQLDKSGLPSDRFFAERPEGSVSTLKIQRTQQEDSAVYLCASSLWGHLRQPQHFGDGTRLSIL.

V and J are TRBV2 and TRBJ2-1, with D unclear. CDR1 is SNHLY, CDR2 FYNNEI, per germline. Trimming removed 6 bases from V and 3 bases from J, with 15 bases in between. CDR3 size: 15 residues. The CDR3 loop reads CASSRRLSSYNEQFF. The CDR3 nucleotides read TGTGCCAGCAGCCGACGGCTAAGTAGCTACAATGAGCAGTTCTTC.

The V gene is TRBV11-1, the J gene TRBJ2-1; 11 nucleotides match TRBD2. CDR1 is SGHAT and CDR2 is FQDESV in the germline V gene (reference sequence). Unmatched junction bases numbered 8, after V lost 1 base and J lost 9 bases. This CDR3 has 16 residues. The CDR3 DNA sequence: TGTGCCAGCAGCTTAGAGCTAGCGGGAGGCAGGAGTGAGCAGTTCTTC. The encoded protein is CASSLELAGGRSEQFF.

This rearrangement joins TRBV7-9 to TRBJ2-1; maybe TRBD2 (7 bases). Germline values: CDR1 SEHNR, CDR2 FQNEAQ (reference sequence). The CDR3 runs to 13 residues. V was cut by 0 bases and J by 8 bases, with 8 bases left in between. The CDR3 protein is CASSLAGGHEQFF. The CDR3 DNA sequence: TGTGCCAGCAGCTTAGCGGGGGGGCATGAGCAGTTCTTC.

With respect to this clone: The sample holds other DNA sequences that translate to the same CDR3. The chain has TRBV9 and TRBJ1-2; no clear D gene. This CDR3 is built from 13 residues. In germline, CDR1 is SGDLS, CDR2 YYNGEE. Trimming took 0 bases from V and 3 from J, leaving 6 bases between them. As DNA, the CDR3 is TGTGCCAGCAGCGTAGGGGGTGACTATGGCTACACCTTC. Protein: CASSVGGDYGYTF.

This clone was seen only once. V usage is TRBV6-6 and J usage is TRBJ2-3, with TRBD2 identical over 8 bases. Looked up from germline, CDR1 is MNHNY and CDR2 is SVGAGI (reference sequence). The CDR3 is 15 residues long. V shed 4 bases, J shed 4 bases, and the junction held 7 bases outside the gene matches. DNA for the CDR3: TGTGCCAGCAGTTTAGCGGGACTAACCTCAGATACGCAGTATTTT. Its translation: CASSLAGLTSDTQYF.

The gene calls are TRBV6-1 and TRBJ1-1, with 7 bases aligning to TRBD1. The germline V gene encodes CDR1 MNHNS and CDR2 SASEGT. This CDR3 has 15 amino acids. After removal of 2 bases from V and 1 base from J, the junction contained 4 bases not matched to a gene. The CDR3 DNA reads TGTGCCAGCAGTGAAACGGGACAGACGAACACTGAAGCTTTCTTT. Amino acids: CASSETGQTNTEAFF.

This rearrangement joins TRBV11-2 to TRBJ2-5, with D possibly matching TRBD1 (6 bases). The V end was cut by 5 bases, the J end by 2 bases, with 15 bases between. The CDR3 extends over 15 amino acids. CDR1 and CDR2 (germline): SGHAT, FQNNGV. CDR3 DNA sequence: TGTGCCAGCAGCCCCCGCCGCGGACAGCAAGAGACCCAGTACTTC. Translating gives CASSPRRGQQETQYF.

The CDR3 DNA follows: TGTGCCAGCAGATCGGGACAAATCTCTGGAAACACCATATATTTT. Amino acid sequence: CASRSGQISGNTIYF. This sequence joins TRBV6-5 and TRBJ1-3; TRBD1 might be the D (6 bases). CDR1 is MNHEY, CDR2 SVGAGI, per germline. Trimming shortened V by 6 bases and J by 0 bases, and 12 bases separated the two germline ends. The CDR3 totals 15 residues.

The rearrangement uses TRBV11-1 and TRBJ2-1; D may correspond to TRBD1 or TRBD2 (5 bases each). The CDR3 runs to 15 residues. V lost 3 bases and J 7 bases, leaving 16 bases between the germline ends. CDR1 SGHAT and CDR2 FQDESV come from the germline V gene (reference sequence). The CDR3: CASSFGASPGNEQFF. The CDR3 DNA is TGTGCCAGCAGCTTCGGGGCTAGTCCTGGGAATGAGCAGTTCTTC.

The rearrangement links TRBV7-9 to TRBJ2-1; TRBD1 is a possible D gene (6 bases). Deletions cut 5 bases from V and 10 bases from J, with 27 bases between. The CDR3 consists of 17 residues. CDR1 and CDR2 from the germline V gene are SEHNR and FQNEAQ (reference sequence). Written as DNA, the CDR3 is TGTGCCAGCAGCCCTTTGATATCGACAGGCCCCGTACTAGAGCAGTTCTTC. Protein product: CASSPLISTGPVLEQFF.

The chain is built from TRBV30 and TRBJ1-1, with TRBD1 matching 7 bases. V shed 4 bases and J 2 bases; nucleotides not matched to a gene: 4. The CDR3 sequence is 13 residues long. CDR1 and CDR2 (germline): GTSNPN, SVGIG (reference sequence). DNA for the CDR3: TGTGCCTGGACAGGGGGTTTCAACACTGAAGCTTTCTTT. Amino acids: CAWTGGFNTEAFF.

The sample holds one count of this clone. CDR3 loop: CASSVQEEANEQFF. CDR3 nucleotides: TGTGCCAGCAGTGTCCAGGAGGAGGCGAATGAGCAGTTCTTC. V is TRBV6-4 and J is TRBJ2-1, with D maybe TRBD2 (5 bases). The germline V gene encodes CDR1 MRHNA and CDR2 SNTAGT. Trimming shortened V by 4 bases and J by 7 bases, and 14 bases separated the two germline ends. CDR3 length: 14 residues.

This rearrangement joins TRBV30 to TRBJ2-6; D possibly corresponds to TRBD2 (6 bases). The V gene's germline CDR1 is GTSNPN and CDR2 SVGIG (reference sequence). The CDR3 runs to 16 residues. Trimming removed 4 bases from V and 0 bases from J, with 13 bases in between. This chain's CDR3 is CAWNGGSLSGANVLTF. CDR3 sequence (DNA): TGTGCCTGGAATGGGGGGTCCCTCTCTGGGGCCAACGTCCTGACTTTC.